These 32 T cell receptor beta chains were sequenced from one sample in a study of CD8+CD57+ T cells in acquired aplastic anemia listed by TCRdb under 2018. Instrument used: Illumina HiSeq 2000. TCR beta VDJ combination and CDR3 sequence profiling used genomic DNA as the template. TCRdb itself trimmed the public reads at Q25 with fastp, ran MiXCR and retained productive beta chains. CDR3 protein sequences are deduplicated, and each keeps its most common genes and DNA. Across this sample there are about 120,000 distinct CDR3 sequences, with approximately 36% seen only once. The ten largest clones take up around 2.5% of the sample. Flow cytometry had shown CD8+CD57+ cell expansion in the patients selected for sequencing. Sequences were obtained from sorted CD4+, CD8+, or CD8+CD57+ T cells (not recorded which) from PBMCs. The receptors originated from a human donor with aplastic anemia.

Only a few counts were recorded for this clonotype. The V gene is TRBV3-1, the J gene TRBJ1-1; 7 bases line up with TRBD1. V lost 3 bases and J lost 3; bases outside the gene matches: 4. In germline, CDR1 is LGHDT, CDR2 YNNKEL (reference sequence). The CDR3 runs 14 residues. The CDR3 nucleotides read TGTGCCAGCAGCCAGGCGGGACAGCACACTGAAGCTTTCTTT. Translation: CASSQAGQHTEAFF.

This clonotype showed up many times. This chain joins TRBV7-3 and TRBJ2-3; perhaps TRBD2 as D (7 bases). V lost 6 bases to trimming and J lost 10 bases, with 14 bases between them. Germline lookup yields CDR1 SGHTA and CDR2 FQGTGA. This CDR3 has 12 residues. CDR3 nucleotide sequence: TGTGCCAGCAGTTCCGGGGGGCCGGCGCAGTATTTT. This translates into CASSSGGPAQYF.

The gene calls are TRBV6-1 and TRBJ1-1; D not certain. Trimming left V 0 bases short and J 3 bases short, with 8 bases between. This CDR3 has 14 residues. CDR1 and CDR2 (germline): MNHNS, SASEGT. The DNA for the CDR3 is TGTGCCAGCAGTGAAGCCTTTGGCTACACTGAAGCTTTCTTT. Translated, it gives CASSEAFGYTEAFF.

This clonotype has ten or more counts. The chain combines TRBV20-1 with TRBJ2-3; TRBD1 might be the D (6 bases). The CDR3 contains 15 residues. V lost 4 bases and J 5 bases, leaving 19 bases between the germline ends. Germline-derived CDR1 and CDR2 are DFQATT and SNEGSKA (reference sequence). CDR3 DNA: TGCAGTGCTAACTCCCAGGGGAACCTTCGAGATACGCAGTATTTT. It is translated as CSANSQGNLRDTQYF.

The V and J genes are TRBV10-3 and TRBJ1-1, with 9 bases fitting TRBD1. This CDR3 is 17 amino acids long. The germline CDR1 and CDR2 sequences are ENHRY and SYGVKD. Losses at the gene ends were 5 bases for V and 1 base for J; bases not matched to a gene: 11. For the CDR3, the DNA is TGTGCCATCAGTCCCGTCCTTGACAGGGGGAAGAACACTGAAGCTTTCTTT. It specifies CAISPVLDRGKNTEAFF.

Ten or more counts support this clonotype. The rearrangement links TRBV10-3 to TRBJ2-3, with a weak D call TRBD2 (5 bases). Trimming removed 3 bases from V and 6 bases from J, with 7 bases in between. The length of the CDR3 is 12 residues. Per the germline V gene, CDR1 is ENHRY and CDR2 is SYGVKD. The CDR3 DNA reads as TGTGCCATCAGTGAAAGGGAGGATACGCAGTATTTT. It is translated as CAISEREDTQYF.

This CDR3 reads CAWSVGGANNSPLHF. The CDR3 DNA reads as TGTGCCTGGAGTGTGGGGGGGGCAAATAATTCACCCCTCCACTTT. This chain links TRBV30 with TRBJ1-6; weak D call: TRBD1 (6 bases). The germline V gene encodes CDR1 GTSNPN and CDR2 SVGIG (reference sequence). V lost 0 bases and J 5 bases, leaving 11 bases between the germline ends. The CDR3 spans 15 residues.

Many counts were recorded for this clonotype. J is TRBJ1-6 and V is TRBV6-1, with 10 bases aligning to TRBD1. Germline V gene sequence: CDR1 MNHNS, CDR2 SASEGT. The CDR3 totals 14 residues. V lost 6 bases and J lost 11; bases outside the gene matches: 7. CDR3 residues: CASSPGTGAPPLHF. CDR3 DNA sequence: TGTGCCAGCAGCCCCGGGACAGGGGCACCACCCCTCCACTTT.

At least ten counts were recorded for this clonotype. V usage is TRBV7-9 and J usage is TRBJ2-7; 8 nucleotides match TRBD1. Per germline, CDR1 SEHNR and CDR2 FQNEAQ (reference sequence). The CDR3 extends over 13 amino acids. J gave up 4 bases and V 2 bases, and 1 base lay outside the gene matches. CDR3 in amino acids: CASSLRQGYEQYF. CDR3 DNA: TGTGCCAGCAGCTTAAGACAGGGGTACGAGCAGTACTTC.

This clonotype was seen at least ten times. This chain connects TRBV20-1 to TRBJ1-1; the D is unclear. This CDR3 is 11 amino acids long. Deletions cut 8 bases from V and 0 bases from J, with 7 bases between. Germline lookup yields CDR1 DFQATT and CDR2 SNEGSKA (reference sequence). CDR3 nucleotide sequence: TGCAGTACGTGGATGAACACTGAAGCTTTCTTT. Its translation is CSTWMNTEAFF.

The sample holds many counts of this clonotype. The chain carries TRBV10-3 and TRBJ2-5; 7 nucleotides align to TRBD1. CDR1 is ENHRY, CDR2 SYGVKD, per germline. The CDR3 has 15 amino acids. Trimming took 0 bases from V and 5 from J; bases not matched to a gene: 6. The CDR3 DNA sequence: TGTGCCATCAGTGAGTCGGTAAGGGGGCCGGAGACCCAGTACTTC. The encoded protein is CAISESVRGPETQYF.

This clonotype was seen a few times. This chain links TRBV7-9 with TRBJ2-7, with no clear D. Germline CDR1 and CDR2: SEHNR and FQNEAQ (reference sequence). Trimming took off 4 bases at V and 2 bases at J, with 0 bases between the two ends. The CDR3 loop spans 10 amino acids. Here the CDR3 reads CASSSYEQYV. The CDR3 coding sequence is TGTGCCAGCAGCTCCTACGAGCAGTACGTC.

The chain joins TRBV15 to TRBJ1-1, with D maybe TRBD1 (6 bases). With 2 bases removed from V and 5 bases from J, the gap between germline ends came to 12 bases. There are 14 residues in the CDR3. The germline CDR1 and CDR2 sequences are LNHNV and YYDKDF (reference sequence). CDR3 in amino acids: CATSRRNRATEAFF. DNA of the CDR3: TGTGCCACCAGCAGACGAAACAGGGCGACTGAAGCTTTCTTT.

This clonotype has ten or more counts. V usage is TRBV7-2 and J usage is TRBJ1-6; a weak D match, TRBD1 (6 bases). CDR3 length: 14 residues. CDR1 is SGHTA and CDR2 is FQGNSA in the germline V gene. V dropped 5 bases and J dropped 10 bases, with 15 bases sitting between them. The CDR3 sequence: CASSLTGNGSPLHF. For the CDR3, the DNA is TGTGCCAGCAGCCTTACAGGGAATGGGTCACCCCTCCACTTT.

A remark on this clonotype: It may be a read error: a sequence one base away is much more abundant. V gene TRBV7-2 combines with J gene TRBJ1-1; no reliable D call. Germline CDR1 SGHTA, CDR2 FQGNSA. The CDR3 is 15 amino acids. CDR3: CASSLSALPNTKAFF. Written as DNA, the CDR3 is TGTGCCAGCAGCTTAAGCGCCCTACCGAACACTAAAGCTTTCTTT.

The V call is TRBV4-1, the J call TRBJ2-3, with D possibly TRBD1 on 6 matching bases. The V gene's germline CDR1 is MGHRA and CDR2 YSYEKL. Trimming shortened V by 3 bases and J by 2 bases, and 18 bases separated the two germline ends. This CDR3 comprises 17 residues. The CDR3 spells CASSQEDSLRITDTQYF. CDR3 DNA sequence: TGCGCCAGCAGCCAGGAGGACAGCCTAAGGATCACAGATACGCAGTATTTT.

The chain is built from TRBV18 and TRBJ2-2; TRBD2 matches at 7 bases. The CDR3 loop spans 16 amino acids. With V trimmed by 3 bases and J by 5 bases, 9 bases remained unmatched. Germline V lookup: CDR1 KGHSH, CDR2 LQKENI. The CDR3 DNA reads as TGTGCCAGCTCACCCGGGAGGCAGGCGCATACCGGGGAGCTGTTTTTT. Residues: CASSPGRQAHTGELFF.

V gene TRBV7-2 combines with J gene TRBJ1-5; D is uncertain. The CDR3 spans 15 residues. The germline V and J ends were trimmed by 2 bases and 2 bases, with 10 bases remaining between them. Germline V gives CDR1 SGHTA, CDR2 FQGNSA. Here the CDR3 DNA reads TGTGCCAGCAGCTTATCATGGGGTGGCAATCAGCCCCAGCATTTT. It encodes CASSLSWGGNQPQHF.

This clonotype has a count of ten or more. The DNA for the CDR3 is TGTGCCAGCAGCATTTGGAGCCGAGGGTCCTATAATTCACCCCTCCACTTT. Translation gives CASSIWSRGSYNSPLHF. The gene calls are TRBV4-2 and TRBJ1-6, with no clear D. The CDR3 totals 17 residues. Germline values: CDR1 LGHNA, CDR2 YNFKEQ. V was pared by 5 bases and J by 1 base, with 15 bases between.

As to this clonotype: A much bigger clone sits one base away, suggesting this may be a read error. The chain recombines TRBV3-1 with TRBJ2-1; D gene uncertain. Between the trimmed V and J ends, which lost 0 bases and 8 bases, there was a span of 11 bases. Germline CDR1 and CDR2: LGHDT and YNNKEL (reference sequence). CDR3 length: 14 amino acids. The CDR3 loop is CASSQESVSYEQFF. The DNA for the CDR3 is TGTGCCAGCAGCCAAGAATCAGTTTCCTATGAGCAGTTCTTC.

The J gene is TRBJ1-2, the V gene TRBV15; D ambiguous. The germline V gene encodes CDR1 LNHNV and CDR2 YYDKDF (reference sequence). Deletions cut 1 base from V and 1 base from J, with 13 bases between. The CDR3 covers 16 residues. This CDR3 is CATSRGPGWLNYGYTF. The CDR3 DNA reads TGTGCCACCAGCAGAGGTCCAGGCTGGCTTAACTATGGCTACACCTTC.

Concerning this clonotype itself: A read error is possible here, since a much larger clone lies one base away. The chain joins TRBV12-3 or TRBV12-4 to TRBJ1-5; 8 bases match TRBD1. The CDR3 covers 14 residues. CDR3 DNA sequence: TGTGCCAGCAGTACTGACAGGGGCAAACAGCCCCAGCATTTT. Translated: CASSTDRGKQPQHF.

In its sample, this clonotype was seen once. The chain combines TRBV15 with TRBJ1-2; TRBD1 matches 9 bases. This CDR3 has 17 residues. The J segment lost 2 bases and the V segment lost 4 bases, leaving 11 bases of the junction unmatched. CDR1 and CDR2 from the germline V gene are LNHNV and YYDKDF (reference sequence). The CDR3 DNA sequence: TGTGCCACCAGCAAAGGGGGACAGGGCGCAAGGAACTATGGCTACACCTTC. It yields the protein CATSKGGQGARNYGYTF.

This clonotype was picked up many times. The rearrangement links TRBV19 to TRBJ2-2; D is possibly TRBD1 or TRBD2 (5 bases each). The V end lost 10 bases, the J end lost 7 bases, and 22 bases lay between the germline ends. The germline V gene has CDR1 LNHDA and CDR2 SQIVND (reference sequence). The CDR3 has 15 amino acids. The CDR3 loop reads CATGTLPNGNGELFF. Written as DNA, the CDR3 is TGTGCCACCGGGACGCTCCCTAACGGGAACGGGGAGCTGTTTTTT.

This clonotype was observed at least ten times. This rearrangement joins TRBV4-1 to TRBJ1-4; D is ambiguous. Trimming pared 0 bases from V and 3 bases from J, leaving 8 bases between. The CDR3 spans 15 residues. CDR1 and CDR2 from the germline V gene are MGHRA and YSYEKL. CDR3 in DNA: TGCGCCAGCAGCCAAGATGACGGGCCTAATGAAAAACTGTTTTTT. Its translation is CASSQDDGPNEKLFF.

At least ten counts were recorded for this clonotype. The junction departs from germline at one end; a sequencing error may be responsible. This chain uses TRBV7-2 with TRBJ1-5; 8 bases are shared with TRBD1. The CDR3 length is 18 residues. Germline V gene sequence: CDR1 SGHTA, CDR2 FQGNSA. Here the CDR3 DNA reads TGTGCCAGTAGCTTAGCCGGGACAGGAGGTTACGGCGGTCAGCCCCAGCATTTT. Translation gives CASSLAGTGGYGGQPQHF.

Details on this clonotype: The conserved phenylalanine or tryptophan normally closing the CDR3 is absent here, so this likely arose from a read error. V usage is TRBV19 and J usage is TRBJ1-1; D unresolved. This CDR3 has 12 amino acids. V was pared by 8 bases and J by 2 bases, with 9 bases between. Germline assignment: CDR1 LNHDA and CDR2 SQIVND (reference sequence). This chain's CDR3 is CASRIPNTEAFS. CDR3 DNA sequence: TGTGCCAGTCGGATACCTAACACTGAAGCTTTCTCT.

This CDR3 is CASSGGAQGIHEQYF. The CDR3 DNA reads TGTGCCAGCAGCGGGGGAGCACAGGGTATCCACGAGCAGTACTTC. The rearrangement joins TRBV7-9 to TRBJ2-7; D possibly corresponds to TRBD1 (6 bases). Trimming removed 5 bases from V and 5 bases from J, with 19 bases in between. This CDR3 spans 15 amino acids. Germline loops: CDR1 SEHNR, CDR2 FQNEAQ (reference sequence).

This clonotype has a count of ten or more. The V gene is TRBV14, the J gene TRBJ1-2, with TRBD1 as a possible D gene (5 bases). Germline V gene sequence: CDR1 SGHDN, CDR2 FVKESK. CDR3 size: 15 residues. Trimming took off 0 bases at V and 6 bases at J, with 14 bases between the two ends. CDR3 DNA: TGTGCCAGCAGCCAAGAAAGCGGGGGTTGGGATGGCTACACCTTC. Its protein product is CASSQESGGWDGYTF.

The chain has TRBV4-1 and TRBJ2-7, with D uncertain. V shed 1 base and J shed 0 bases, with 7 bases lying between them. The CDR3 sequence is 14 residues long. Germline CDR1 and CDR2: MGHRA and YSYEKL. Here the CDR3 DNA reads TGCGCCAGCAGCCAAGTAACAGACTCCTACGAGCAGTACTTC. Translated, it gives CASSQVTDSYEQYF.

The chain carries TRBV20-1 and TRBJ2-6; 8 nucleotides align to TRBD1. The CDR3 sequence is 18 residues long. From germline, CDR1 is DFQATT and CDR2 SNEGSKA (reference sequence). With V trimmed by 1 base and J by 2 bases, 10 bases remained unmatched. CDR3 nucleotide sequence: TGCAGTGCTAGAGGGTGGCAGGGGGCGTACCCTGGGGCCAACGTCCTGACTTTC. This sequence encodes CSARGWQGAYPGANVLTF.

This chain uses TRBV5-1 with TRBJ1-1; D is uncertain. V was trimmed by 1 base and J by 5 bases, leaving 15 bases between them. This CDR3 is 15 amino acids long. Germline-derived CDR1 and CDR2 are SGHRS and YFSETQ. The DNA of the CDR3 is TGCGCCAGCAGCTTGCGAGCCTTGGAGACTACTGAAGCTTTCTTT. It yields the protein CASSLRALETTEAFF.